These 30 T cell receptor beta chains share one sample of origin, sequenced in a study of Ad26.COV2.S vaccination and SARS-CoV-2 variants (dated by TCRdb to the early 2020s). What the treatment or condition label conveys for this sample: some 19 received Ad26.COV2.S at low or high dose, single or two shots; 5 received placebo; per-sample allocation not given. For vaccine and placebo recipients, repertoires were sequenced using samples collected on day 63 after the first injection. The receptor library was made with the immunoSEQ multiplex PCR assay. In TCRdb, the immuneACCESS table is reduced to in-frame sequences with V and J assigned. These tables do not hold every clone; where another copy was compared, an unresolved V gene accounts for under half, and the others remain unexplained. The sample table shows 350,000 to 450,000 clones, and around 92% are seen once. The top ten clonotypes cover over 1.5% of the sample.

Sequencing was performed on peripheral blood, taken in a trial of Ad26.COV2.S vaccine versus placebo. The source is a person between 18 and 65 years old who received the Ad26.COV2.S COVID-19 vaccine or a placebo.

The gene calls are TRBV11-2 and TRBJ1-4; D remains unclear. The ends were cut back, 2 bases at V and 6 bases at J, with 13 bases in the middle. The CDR3 sequence is 15 residues long. The germline gives CDR1 SGHAT, CDR2 FQNNGV. CDR3: CASSLWRRVDEKLFF. The CDR3, as DNA: TGTGCCAGCAGCTTATGGAGGAGGGTGGATGAAAAACTGTTTTTT.

The chain links TRBV7-6 to TRBJ2-7, with 8 bases identical to TRBD2. V shed 1 base, J shed 0 bases, and the junction held 5 bases outside the gene matches. Germline-derived CDR1 and CDR2 are SGHVS and FNYEAQ. This CDR3 is 16 amino acids long. The DNA of the CDR3 is TGTGCCAGCAGCTTAGGGGTTAGCGGGGACTCCTACGAGCAGTACTTC. This translates into CASSLGVSGDSYEQYF.

The V gene is TRBV24-1, the J gene TRBJ2-7, with TRBD2 identical over 13 bases. J gave up 2 bases and V 10 bases, and 7 bases lay outside the gene matches. CDR1 KGHDR and CDR2 SFDVKD come from the germline V gene. The CDR3 length is 15 residues. CDR3 amino acids: CATRLAGGTPYEQYF. As DNA, the CDR3 is TGTGCCACTAGACTAGCGGGGGGTACGCCCTACGAGCAGTACTTC.

The chain carries TRBV7-2 and TRBJ1-6, with 11 bases fitting TRBD1. Per the germline V gene, CDR1 is SGHTA and CDR2 is FQGNSA. This CDR3 has 16 residues. Unmatched junction bases numbered 10, after V lost 5 bases and J lost 10 bases. This CDR3 is CASSPPGQGARSPLHF. The DNA of the CDR3 is TGTGCCAGCAGCCCCCCCGGACAGGGGGCGAGGTCACCCCTCCACTTT.

The CDR3 nucleotides read TGCGCCAGCAGCTTGGCCCGGCCAGACTACGCAGAGACCCAGTACTTC. It specifies CASSLARPDYAETQYF. The genes are TRBV5-1 and TRBJ2-5; D may be TRBD2 (5 bases). The germline V gene has CDR1 SGHRS and CDR2 YFSETQ. The CDR3 runs 16 residues. V was trimmed by 0 bases and J by 4 bases, leaving 16 bases between them.

Only one count was recorded for this clone. J is TRBJ2-1 and V is TRBV5-6; D call uncertain. This CDR3 is built from 16 residues. CDR1 is SGHDT and CDR2 is YYEEEE in the germline V gene. V lost 4 bases and J lost 1, with 15 bases in between. The DNA for the CDR3 is TGTGCCAGCAGCGACATTGTTAAGATTTCCTACAATGAGCAGTTCTTC. Protein product: CASSDIVKISYNEQFF.

The chain is built from TRBV2 and TRBJ1-4; D might be TRBD1 (6 bases). The V gene lost 4 bases and the J gene lost 6 bases, with 12 bases spanning the gap. Germline V CDR1 and CDR2: SNHLY, FYNNEI. The CDR3 spans 14 residues. The CDR3 is CASSARTADEKLFF. The CDR3 coding sequence is TGTGCCAGCAGTGCAAGGACAGCAGATGAAAAACTGTTTTTT. Full variable domain (remainder filled in from reference TRBV2 and TRBJ1-4): EPEVTQTPSHQVTQMGQEVILRCVPISNHLYFYWYRQILGQKVEFLVSFYNNEISEKSEIFDDQFSVERPDGSNFTLKIRSTKLEDSAMYFCASSARTADEKLFFGSGTQLSVL.

This clone was picked up a small number of times. The chain combines TRBV6-2 or TRBV6-3 with TRBJ1-2; D remains ambiguous. This CDR3 has 12 residues. Germline lookup yields CDR1 MNHEY and CDR2 SVGEGT. The V end lost 2 bases, the J end lost 3 bases, and 4 bases lay between the germline ends. The DNA of the CDR3 is TGTGCCAGCAGTTACCAGGACTATGGCTACACCTTC. Amino acids: CASSYQDYGYTF.

CDR3 nucleotide sequence: TGTGCCAGCAGCCAAGGCCTGAGTGGGGGGATCTACAATGAGCAGTTCTTC. It translates to CASSQGLSGGIYNEQFF. The chain links TRBV14 to TRBJ2-1; perhaps TRBD2 as D (6 bases). Germline lookup yields CDR1 SGHDN and CDR2 FVKESK. Trimming took 1 base from V and 3 from J, leaving 16 bases between them. The CDR3 runs 17 residues.

In nucleotides, the CDR3 is TGTGCCAGCAGTTTATCCGGGGGCGGTAACTATGGCTACACCTTC. It codes for CASSLSGGGNYGYTF. The J gene is TRBJ1-2, the V gene TRBV27; possible D gene TRBD1, 6 bases. Germline V gene lookup returns CDR1 MNHEY and CDR2 SMNVEV (reference sequence). Trimming pared 0 bases from V and 1 base from J, leaving 9 bases between. The CDR3 contains 15 residues.

The chain couples TRBV29-1 to TRBJ1-5, with unresolved D. This CDR3 spans 12 amino acids. Germline lookup yields CDR1 SQVTM and CDR2 ANQGSEA. V was trimmed by 5 bases and J by 2 bases, leaving 7 bases between them. The CDR3 DNA follows: TGCAGCGTTCGAAGAGGCAATCAGCCCCAGCATTTT. Translating it yields CSVRRGNQPQHF.

The chain employs TRBV30 and TRBJ1-3; D perhaps matches TRBD1 (6 bases). CDR1 is GTSNPN, CDR2 SVGIG, per germline (reference sequence). The CDR3 covers 16 residues. V was clipped by 3 bases and J by 3 bases, with 18 bases between them. In nucleotides, the CDR3 is TGTGCCTGGAGCGCCCTGGGGGGCCCACGTGGAAACACCATATATTTT. This sequence encodes CAWSALGGPRGNTIYF.

The chain recombines TRBV11-3 with TRBJ2-3, with D possibly being TRBD1 or TRBD2 (5 bases each). The CDR3 runs to 14 residues. V lost 2 bases to trimming and J lost 4 bases, with 10 bases between them. Germline CDR1 SGHNT, CDR2 YENEEA. CDR3 region: CASSLFRDADTQYF. The DNA of the CDR3 is TGTGCCAGCAGCTTATTCAGGGACGCAGATACGCAGTATTTT.

This clone came up a few times. This sequence joins TRBV27 and TRBJ1-5; TRBD1 aligns across 7 bases. The CDR3 contains 16 residues. The junction had 11 bases not matched to a gene; V was cut back by 0 bases and J by 9 bases. CDR1 MNHEY and CDR2 SMNVEV come from the germline V gene (reference sequence). In DNA form, the CDR3 reads TGTGCCAGCAGTTTATCGCTTCGACAGGGTAGTTGGCCCCAGCATTTT. Protein product: CASSLSLRQGSWPQHF.

V is TRBV19 and J is TRBJ2-7, with TRBD1 matching 8 bases. Germline CDR1 LNHDA, CDR2 SQIVND (reference sequence). This CDR3 spans 14 amino acids. The V and J ends lost 0 bases and 7 bases, in that order; junction bases with no gene match: 5. CDR3 region: CASSIDPRDREQYF. DNA of the CDR3: TGTGCCAGTAGTATAGATCCCCGGGACAGGGAGCAGTACTTC.

The CDR3 region is CSATLGGGRAETQYF. CDR3 nucleotide sequence: TGCAGCGCCACATTGGGGGGGGGCCGGGCAGAGACCCAGTACTTC. This chain uses TRBV29-1 with TRBJ2-5, with a weak D call TRBD2 (7 bases). The germline V gene encodes CDR1 SQVTM and CDR2 ANQGSEA. The CDR3 loop spans 15 amino acids. V was clipped by 7 bases and J by 4 bases, with 22 bases between them.

The V and J genes are TRBV7-2 and TRBJ2-1; possibly TRBD1 for D (5 bases). The germline V gene has CDR1 SGHTA and CDR2 FQGNSA. The CDR3 has 13 residues. V shed 1 base and J shed 7 bases, with 8 bases lying between them. The CDR3 reads CASSLGGWNEQFF. The CDR3 DNA reads as TGTGCCAGCAGCTTAGGGGGCTGGAATGAGCAGTTCTTC.

This CDR3 is CASSLTSGGSYEQYF. In nucleotides, the CDR3 is TGTGCCAGCAGCTTAACTAGCGGGGGCTCCTACGAGCAGTACTTC. The rearrangement links TRBV5-6 to TRBJ2-7; 11 bases line up with TRBD2. J lost 0 bases, V lost 2 bases, and 1 base had no gene match. The CDR3 covers 15 residues. The germline CDR1 and CDR2 sequences are SGHDT and YYEEEE.

J is TRBJ1-4 and V is TRBV6-1, with a weak D call TRBD1 (5 bases). Trimming took 2 bases from V and 3 from J, leaving 22 bases between them. CDR3 length: 19 residues. The germline gives CDR1 MNHNS, CDR2 SASEGT. As DNA, the CDR3 is TGTGCCAGCAGTGAAAGTGTCAGGGCGGGGTTGGGGCCTAATGAAAAACTGTTTTTT. Its translation is CASSESVRAGLGPNEKLFF.

A single count supports this clone. The chain links TRBV3-1 (or the pseudogene TRBV3-2) to TRBJ1-3; D gene uncertain. CDR1 LGHDT and CDR2 YNNKEL come from the germline V gene (reference sequence). V was clipped by 3 bases and J by 1 base, with 7 bases between them. CDR3 length equals 14 residues. CDR3 DNA sequence: TGTGCCAGCAGCCAGGGATTGTCTGGAAACACCATATATTTT. Translated, it gives CASSQGLSGNTIYF.

The chain employs TRBV6-5 and TRBJ1-6; D gene ambiguous. This CDR3 region has 15 residues. Germline loops: CDR1 MNHEY, CDR2 SVGAGI. Trimming took off 3 bases at V and 10 bases at J, with 16 bases between the two ends. The CDR3 reads CASSYGEGVVSPLHF. The CDR3 DNA is TGTGCCAGCAGTTATGGGGAGGGAGTAGTGTCACCCCTCCACTTT.

This chain connects TRBV6-6 to TRBJ2-1, with D maybe TRBD1 (5 bases). V was clipped by 4 bases and J by 4 bases, with 8 bases between them. Germline assignment: CDR1 MNHNY and CDR2 SVGAGI (reference sequence). The CDR3 runs 13 residues. CDR3 DNA sequence: TGTGCCAGCAGTTTGGACACTTACAATGAGCAGTTCTTC. This translates into CASSLDTYNEQFF.

The rearrangement joins TRBV7-2 to TRBJ2-1; D not certain. This CDR3 is 15 amino acids long. V lost 3 bases, J lost 6 bases, and 15 bases lay in between. Germline CDR1 SGHTA, CDR2 FQGNSA. The CDR3: CASSLTVSSTNEQFF. The CDR3 DNA reads as TGTGCCAGCAGCTTGACTGTCTCTTCGACCAATGAGCAGTTCTTC.

This chain connects TRBV6-2 or TRBV6-3 to TRBJ1-5; TRBD1 matches at 9 bases. The CDR3 has 15 residues. Trimming at V came to 4 bases and at J to 0 bases, leaving 1 base not matched to a gene. The germline gives CDR1 MNHEY, CDR2 SVGEGT. CDR3 in amino acids: CASSWTGDSNQPQHF. CDR3 nucleotides: TGTGCCAGCAGTTGGACAGGGGATAGCAATCAGCCCCAGCATTTT.

This chain joins TRBV7-6 and TRBJ1-5; D may be TRBD1 (5 bases). The CDR3 contains 15 residues. The V gene lost 5 bases and the J gene lost 7 bases, with 18 bases spanning the gap. Germline V CDR1 and CDR2: SGHVS, FNYEAQ. CDR3 amino acids: CASSPVNWGKQPQHF. The CDR3 nucleotides are TGTGCCAGCAGCCCCGTGAATTGGGGGAAACAGCCCCAGCATTTT.

This rearrangement joins TRBV5-4 to TRBJ1-3; weak D call: TRBD1 (6 bases). The V gene lost 5 bases and the J gene lost 4 bases, with 13 bases spanning the gap. Germline V lookup: CDR1 SGHNT, CDR2 YYREEE (reference sequence). The CDR3 extends over 14 amino acids. The CDR3 sequence: CASSLQGNGNTIYF. CDR3 nucleotides: TGTGCCAGCAGTTTACAGGGTAACGGAAACACCATATATTTT.

In its sample, this clone was seen once. The gene calls are TRBV6-5 and TRBJ2-7; 12 positions match TRBD2. The germline CDR1 and CDR2 sequences are MNHEY and SVGAGI. The CDR3 is made up of 15 amino acids. With 4 bases clipped from V and 1 base from J, the junction kept 2 bases outside the gene matches. The CDR3 loop is CASSFTSGGSYEQYF. The CDR3 DNA sequence: TGTGCCAGCAGTTTCACTAGCGGGGGGTCCTACGAGCAGTACTTC.

This clone was counted only a few times. This CDR3 fails to terminate in the conserved phenylalanine or tryptophan, so it likely reflects a read error. No DNA is shown, since the ends of the CDR3 on it are uncertain; the CDR3 is the one TCRdb lists. V gene TRBV12-3 or TRBV12-4 combines with J gene TRBJ2-3; TRBD2 is taken as the D call from the table, unchecked against the DNA. The CDR3 is 13 residues long, ends included. The CDR3 reads CASSFRTPEGVRV.

CDR3 DNA sequence: TGTGCCAGCAGTGAATCGATGTGGTCGAGCTCCTACGAGCAGTACTTC. As protein: CASSESMWSSSYEQYF. The chain has TRBV25-1 and TRBJ2-7; no definite D call. Germline V gene sequence: CDR1 MGHDK, CDR2 SYGVNS. This CDR3 has 16 residues. The V end was cut by 1 base, the J end by 0 bases, with 13 bases between.

The rearrangement links TRBV6-6 to TRBJ1-1; 8 bases agree with TRBD1. Germline lookup yields CDR1 MNHNY and CDR2 SVGAGI (reference sequence). CDR3 length: 15 amino acids. The V gene end was trimmed by 5 bases and the J gene end by 8 bases; junction bases not matched to a gene: 13. CDR3: CASSKDRGPNLEAFF. CDR3 DNA: TGTGCCAGCAGTAAAGACAGGGGCCCCAATTTGGAAGCTTTCTTT.